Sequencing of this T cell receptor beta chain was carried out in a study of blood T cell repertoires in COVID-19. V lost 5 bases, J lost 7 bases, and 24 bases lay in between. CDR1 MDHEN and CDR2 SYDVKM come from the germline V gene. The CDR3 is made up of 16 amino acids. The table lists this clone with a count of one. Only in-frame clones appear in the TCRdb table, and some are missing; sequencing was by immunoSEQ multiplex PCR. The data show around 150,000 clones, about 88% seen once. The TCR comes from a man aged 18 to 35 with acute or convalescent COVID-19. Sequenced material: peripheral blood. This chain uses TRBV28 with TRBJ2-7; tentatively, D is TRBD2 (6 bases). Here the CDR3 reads CASSLGARMGRREQYV. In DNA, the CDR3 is TGTGCCAGCAGTCTAGGGGCCCGAATGGGGAGGAGAGAGCAGTACGTC.